This TCR beta chain was identified in a study of shared clonotypes between healthy human individuals. Terminally differentiated effector memory CD45RA+ cells were excluded from the naive CD8 cells, which were CD45RO-negative and positively selected for CCR7. Details on this clone: Its antigen is not identified. The sample contains more than one DNA sequence encoding this CDR3.

The method was immunoSEQ multiplex PCR; TCRdb's version includes in-frame clones alone and lacks a portion of them. The sample has hundreds of thousands of clones, about 95% seen once. Notes on the study in general: A limitation of the genetic and exposure-history diversity represented arose from few donors. Rarefaction showed that sequencing of sorted subsets was incomplete (despite large depth).

Sequencing input: naive CD8+ T cells sorted from blood. The sequence was collected from a woman between 25 and 40 years old in good health.

The CDR3 nucleotides read TGTGCCAGCAGTTTTGGCACTGAAGCTTTCTTT. Its translation is CASSFGTEAFF. The chain recombines TRBV28 with TRBJ1-1; D is unresolved. The CDR3 covers 11 residues. Germline V gives CDR1 MDHEN, CDR2 SYDVKM. V lost 3 bases and J lost 4, with 3 bases in between.